This T cell receptor (beta chain) was identified during a study of T cell responses to AZD1222 COVID-19 vaccine. This table comes from immunoSEQ multiplex PCR, and its TCRdb copy is limited to in-frame clones, with some not included. The data hold more than 90,000 clones, with about 89% observed a single time. In the case of this clone: Antigen unknown.

Study-wide results and caveats: The donors showed a predominance of white British ancestry and of females, with possible underestimation of clonal diversity. Spike-specific TCR breadth and depth went up after people got two AZD1222 doses. Sampling that yielded the repertoires occurred only after the peak T cell response.

The CDR3 covers 15 residues. Germline V gene sequence: CDR1 LNHDA, CDR2 SQIVND (reference sequence). Deletions cut 6 bases from V and 0 bases from J, with 15 bases between. The clonotype comes from an adult who received the AZD1222 COVID-19 vaccine. This chain connects TRBV19 to TRBJ2-7; D may be TRBD2 (6 bases). The sequences come from peripheral blood, collected 28 days after the second AZD1222 dose. The CDR3: CASRDRDGSSYEQYF. CDR3 in DNA: TGTGCCAGTAGGGACCGGGACGGGAGCTCCTACGAGCAGTACTTC.